This passage covers 8 T cell receptor beta chains from one sample sequenced in a study of cytomegalovirus exposure and HLA in healthy donors. PCR used 60 Vbeta primers and 13 Jbeta primers. Only in-frame clones appear in the TCRdb table, and some are missing; sequencing was by immunoSEQ multiplex PCR. The profile shows about 100,000 clones, roughly 74% of them singletons. The sequenced material came from PBMCs. The receptors shown here come from a middle-aged woman in good health and CMV-seronegative.

The chain has TRBV30 and TRBJ2-5, with a weak D call TRBD2 (6 bases). This CDR3 comprises 12 residues. Germline V gene data show CDR1 as GTSNPN and CDR2 as SVGIG (reference sequence). V lost 8 bases and J 4 bases, leaving 14 bases between the germline ends. The CDR3 reads CALERLGETQYF. Here the CDR3 DNA reads TGTGCCCTCGAGAGACTAGGAGAGACCCAGTACTTC.

This clone was counted between two and nine times. J is TRBJ1-2 and V is TRBV21-1; TRBD1, the table's D call, was not compared with the DNA. TRBV21-1 constitutes a pseudogene. The CDR3 consists of 14 residues. The CDR3 DNA sequence: TGTGCCAGCAGCCCGACCCGCACAGGGGATGGCTACACCTTC. This encodes CASSPTRTGDGYTF.

This clone has just one count. V usage is TRBV4-3 and J usage is TRBJ1-2, with 9 positions matching TRBD1. CDR3 length equals 15 residues. The germline gives CDR1 LGHNA, CDR2 YSLEER. The junction had 5 bases not matched to a gene; V was cut back by 2 bases and J by 4 bases. CDR3 bases: TGCGCCAGCAGCCAACCGGGACAGGGTATCTATGGCTACACCTTC. Amino acid sequence: CASSQPGQGIYGYTF.

The J gene is TRBJ1-5, the V gene TRBV18; no reliable D call. The CDR3 covers 13 residues. Germline V gives CDR1 KGHSH, CDR2 LQKENI. The V and J ends lost 6 bases and 5 bases respectively, with 11 bases between them. DNA for the CDR3: TGTGCCAGCTCTCCGGACTGGGATCAGCCCCAGCATTTT. This gives the protein CASSPDWDQPQHF.

This chain uses TRBV19 with TRBJ2-5; TRBD2 agrees at 13 bases. In germline, CDR1 is LNHDA, CDR2 SQIVND (reference sequence). The V gene end was trimmed by 4 bases and the J gene end by 3 bases; junction bases not matched to a gene: 8. This CDR3 is built from 17 residues. Written as DNA, the CDR3 is TGTGCCAGTAGTACCCGGACTAGCGGGGGCCGTGAAGAGACCCAGTACTTC. Translating it yields CASSTRTSGGREETQYF.

In its sample, this clone was seen a few times. The chain has TRBV7-3 and TRBJ2-1, with 11 bases identical to TRBD2. CDR3 length: 16 amino acids. CDR1 is SGHTA and CDR2 is FQGTGA in the germline V gene. Trimming removed 2 bases from V and 10 bases from J; junction bases left unmatched: 10. CDR3 amino acids: CASSLSAATSGEEQFF. The CDR3 nucleotides read TGTGCCAGCAGCTTATCCGCTGCGACTAGCGGGGAGGAGCAGTTCTTC.

The chain has TRBV6-5 and TRBJ1-5, with D tentatively TRBD1 (6 bases). Germline CDR1 MNHEY, CDR2 SVGAGI. The V end was cut by 5 bases, the J end by 3 bases, with 11 bases between. CDR3 size: 14 residues. CDR3 residues: CASSPRDTNQPQHF. The CDR3 DNA sequence: TGTGCCAGCAGTCCCCGGGACACCAATCAGCCCCAGCATTTT.

The chain has TRBV6-5 and TRBJ2-5, with 7 bases that match TRBD1. Trimming at V came to 6 bases and at J to 5 bases, leaving 6 bases not matched to a gene. CDR1 is MNHEY and CDR2 is SVGAGI in the germline V gene. The CDR3 has 13 amino acids. The CDR3, as DNA: TGTGCCAGCAGAGGGGGCGGTTGGGAGACCCAGTACTTC. It codes for CASRGGGWETQYF.